One sample yielded the 3 T cell receptor beta chains listed below, sequenced in a study of CD8 T cells in Susac syndrome. With random hexamers, 0.5 to 1 ug RNA was reverse transcribed. TCRdb re-derived calls from the immunoSEQ multiplex PCR reads in MiXCR, one entry per CDR3 protein. The table includes under 200,000 distinct CDR3 sequences, around 96% detected once. Sequencing used CD4+ T cells from PBMCs. The receptors here all came from a human donor in good health.

This clonotype was found once. This sequence joins TRBV2 and TRBJ2-5, with D maybe TRBD1 (5 bases). Trimming cost V 3 bases and J 3 bases, with 8 bases left between them. The CDR3 runs to 13 residues. Germline V gene data show CDR1 as SNHLY and CDR2 as FYNNEI. The CDR3 nucleotides are TGTGCCAGCAGTGACAGGGAAAAAGAGACCCAGTACTTC. Translating gives CASSDREKETQYF.

This clonotype has only one observation. This chain connects TRBV30 to TRBJ1-1; D is unresolved. Germline CDR1 reads GTSNPN; CDR2 reads SVGIG (reference sequence). The CDR3 sequence is 16 residues long. Between the trimmed V and J ends, which lost 1 base and 0 bases, there was a span of 15 bases. The CDR3, as DNA: TGTGCCTGGAGTGGCGGTACGGGAGTGTTGAACACTGAAGCTTTCTTT. Translated, it gives CAWSGGTGVLNTEAFF. Full variable domain (outside the CDR3, taken from reference TRBV30 and TRBJ1-1): SQTIHQWPATLVQPVGSPLSLECTVEGTSNPNLYWYRQAAGRGLQLLFYSVGIGQISSEVPQNLSASRPQDRQFILSSKKLLLSDSGFYLCAWSGGTGVLNTEAFFGQGTRLTVV.

The chain employs TRBV20-1 and TRBJ1-2; TRBD1 might be the D (5 bases). The CDR3 loop spans 14 amino acids. Germline lookup yields CDR1 DFQATT and CDR2 SNEGSKA (reference sequence). Trimming took 1 base from V and 2 from J, leaving 11 bases between them. This CDR3 reads CSARVGRDNYGYTF. The CDR3 nucleotides read TGCAGTGCTAGAGTGGGCAGGGACAACTATGGCTACACCTTC.